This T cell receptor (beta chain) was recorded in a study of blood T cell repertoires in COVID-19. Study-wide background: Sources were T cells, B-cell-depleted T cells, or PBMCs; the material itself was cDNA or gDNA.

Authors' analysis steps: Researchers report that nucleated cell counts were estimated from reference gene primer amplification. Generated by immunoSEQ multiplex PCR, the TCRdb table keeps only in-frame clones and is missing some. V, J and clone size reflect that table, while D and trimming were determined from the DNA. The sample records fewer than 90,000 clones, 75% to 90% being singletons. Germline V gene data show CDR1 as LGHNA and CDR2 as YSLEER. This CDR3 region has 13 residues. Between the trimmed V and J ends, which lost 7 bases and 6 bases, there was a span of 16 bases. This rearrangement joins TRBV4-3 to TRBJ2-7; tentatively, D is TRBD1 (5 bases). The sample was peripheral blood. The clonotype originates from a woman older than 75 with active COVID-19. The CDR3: CASTSGRAAEQYF. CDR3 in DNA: TGCGCCAGCACCTCAGGCAGGGCCGCCGAGCAGTACTTC.